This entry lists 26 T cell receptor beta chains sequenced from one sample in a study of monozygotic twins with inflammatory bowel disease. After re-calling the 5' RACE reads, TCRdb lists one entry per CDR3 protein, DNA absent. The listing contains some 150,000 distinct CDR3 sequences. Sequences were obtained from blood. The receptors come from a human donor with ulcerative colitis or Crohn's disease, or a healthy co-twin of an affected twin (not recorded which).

The CDR3 loop is CASSLEDRFYEQYF. The rearrangement uses TRBV5-1 and TRBJ2-7; TCRdb calls TRBD1, which cannot be checked without DNA. This CDR3 contains 14 residues. Germline CDR1 is SGHRS and CDR2 is YFSETQ.

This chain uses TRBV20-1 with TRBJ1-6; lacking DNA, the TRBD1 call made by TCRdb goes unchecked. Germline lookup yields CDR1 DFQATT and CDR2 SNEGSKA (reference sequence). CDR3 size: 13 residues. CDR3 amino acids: CSATAGANSPLHF.

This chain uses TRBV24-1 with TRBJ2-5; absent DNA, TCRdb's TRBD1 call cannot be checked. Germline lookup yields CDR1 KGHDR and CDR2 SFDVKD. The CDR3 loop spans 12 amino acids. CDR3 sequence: CATRGSGETQYF.

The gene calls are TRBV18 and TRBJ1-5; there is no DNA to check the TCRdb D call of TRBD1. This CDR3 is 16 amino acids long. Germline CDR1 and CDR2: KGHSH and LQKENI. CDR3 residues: CASSAYTGDVNQPQHF. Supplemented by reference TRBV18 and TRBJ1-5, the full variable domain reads NAGVMQNPRHLVRRRGQEARLRCSPMKGHSHVYWYRQLPEEGLKFMVYLQKENIIDESGMPKERFSAEFPKEGPSILRIQQVVRGDSAAYFCASSAYTGDVNQPQHFGDGTRLSIL.

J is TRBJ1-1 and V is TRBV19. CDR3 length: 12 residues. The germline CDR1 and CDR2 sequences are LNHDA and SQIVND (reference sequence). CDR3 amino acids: CASSGGDTEAFF.

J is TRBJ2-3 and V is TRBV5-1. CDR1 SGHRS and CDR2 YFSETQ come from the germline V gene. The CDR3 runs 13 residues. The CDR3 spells CASGVGGTDTQYF.

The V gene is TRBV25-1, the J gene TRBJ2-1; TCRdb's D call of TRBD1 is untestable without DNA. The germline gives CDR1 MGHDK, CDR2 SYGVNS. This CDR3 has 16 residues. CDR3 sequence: CASSVDRGVTYNEQFF.

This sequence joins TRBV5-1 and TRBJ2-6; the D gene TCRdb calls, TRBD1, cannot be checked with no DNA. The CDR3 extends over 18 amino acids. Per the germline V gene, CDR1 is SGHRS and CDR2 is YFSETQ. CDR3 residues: CASSSGQGLGPGANVLTF. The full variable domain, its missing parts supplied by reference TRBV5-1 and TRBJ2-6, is KAGVTQTPRYLIKTRGQQVTLSCSPISGHRSVSWYQQTPGQGLQFLFEYFSETQRNKGNFPGRFSGRQFSNSRSEMNVSTLELGDSALYLCASSSGQGLGPGANVLTFGAGSRLTVL.

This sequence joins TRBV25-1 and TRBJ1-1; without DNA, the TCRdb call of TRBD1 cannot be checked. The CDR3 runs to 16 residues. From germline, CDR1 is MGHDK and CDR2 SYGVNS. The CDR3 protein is CASSAYSGTENTEAFF.

The CDR3 spells CASRLSGGETDTQYF. The V call is TRBV2, the J call TRBJ2-3; TCRdb's assignment of TRBD2 cannot be checked, as there is no DNA. Germline lookup yields CDR1 SNHLY and CDR2 FYNNEI. The length of the CDR3 is 15 residues.

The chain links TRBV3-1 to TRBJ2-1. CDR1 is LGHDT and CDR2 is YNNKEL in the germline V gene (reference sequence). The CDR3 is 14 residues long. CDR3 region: CASSQEVGYNEQFF.

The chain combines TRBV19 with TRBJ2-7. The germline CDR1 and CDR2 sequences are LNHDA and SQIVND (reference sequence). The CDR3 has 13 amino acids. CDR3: CASSRTVSYEQYF.

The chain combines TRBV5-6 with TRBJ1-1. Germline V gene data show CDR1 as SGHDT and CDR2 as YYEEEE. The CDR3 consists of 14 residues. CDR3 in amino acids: CASNSDVTNTEAFF.

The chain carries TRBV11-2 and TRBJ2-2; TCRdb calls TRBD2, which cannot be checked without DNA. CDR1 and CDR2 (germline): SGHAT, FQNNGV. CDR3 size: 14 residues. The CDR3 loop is CASSLTGTASFLFF.

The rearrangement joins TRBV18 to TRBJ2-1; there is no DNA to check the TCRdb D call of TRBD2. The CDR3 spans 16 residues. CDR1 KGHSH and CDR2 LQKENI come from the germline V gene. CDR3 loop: CASSPRRGGPHNEQFF.

CDR3: CSASRSSNQPQHF. The chain joins TRBV20-1 to TRBJ1-5. The CDR3 contains 13 residues. CDR1 and CDR2 from the germline V gene are DFQATT and SNEGSKA (reference sequence).

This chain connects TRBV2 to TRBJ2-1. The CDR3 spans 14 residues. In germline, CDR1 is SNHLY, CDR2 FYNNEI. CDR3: CASSGGGLLNEQFF.

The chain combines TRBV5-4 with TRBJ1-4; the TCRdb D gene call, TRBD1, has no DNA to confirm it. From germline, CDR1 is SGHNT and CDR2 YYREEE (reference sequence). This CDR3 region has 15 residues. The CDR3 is CASSLAPGQGGNPIF.

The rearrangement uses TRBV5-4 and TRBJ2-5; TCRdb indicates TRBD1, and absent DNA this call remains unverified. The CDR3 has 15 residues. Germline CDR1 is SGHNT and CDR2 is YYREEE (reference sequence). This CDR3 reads CASSLEGTGQETQYF.

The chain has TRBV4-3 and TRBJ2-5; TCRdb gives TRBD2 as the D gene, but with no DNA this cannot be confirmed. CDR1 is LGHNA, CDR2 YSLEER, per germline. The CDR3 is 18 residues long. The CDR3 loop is CASSQVSPLAGDVETQYF.

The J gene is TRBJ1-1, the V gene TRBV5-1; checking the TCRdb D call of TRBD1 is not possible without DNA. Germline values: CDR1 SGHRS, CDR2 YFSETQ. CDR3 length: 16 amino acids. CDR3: CASSLAGRRGHTEAFF. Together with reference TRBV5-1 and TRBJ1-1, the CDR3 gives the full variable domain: KAGVTQTPRYLIKTRGQQVTLSCSPISGHRSVSWYQQTPGQGLQFLFEYFSETQRNKGNFPGRFSGRQFSNSRSEMNVSTLELGDSALYLCASSLAGRRGHTEAFFGQGTRLTVV.

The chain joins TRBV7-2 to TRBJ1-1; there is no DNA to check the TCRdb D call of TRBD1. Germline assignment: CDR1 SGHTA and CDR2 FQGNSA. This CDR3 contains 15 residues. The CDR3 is CASSPSGGMNTEAFF.

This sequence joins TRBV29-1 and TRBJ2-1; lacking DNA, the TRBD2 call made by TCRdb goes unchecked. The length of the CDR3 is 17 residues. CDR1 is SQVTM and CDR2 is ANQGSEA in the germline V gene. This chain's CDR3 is CSVRRTSGRALRGEQFF.

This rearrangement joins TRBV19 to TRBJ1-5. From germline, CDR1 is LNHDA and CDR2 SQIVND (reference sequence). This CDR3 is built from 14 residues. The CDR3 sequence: CASSILGSNQPQHF.

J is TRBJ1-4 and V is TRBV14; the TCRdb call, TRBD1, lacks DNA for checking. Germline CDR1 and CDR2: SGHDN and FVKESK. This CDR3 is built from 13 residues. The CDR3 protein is CASSSPTNEKLFF.

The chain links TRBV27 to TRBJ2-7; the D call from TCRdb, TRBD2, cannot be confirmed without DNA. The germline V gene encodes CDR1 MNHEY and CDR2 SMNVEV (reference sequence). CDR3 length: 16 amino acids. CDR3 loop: CASSPKKTSGVYEQYF.